Presented here are 5 T cell receptor beta chains from one specimen sequenced in a study of a mutant IDH1 vaccine in newly diagnosed glioma. Sequenced by immunoSEQ multiplex PCR; TCRdb stores in-frame clones only, minus some. The sample contains roughly 40,000 clones, roughly 80% of which appear only once. These receptors have no identified antigens. Time point described: week 35, safety follow-up. Each dose delivered 300 ug of mutant IDH1 20-mer peptide subcutaneously with imiquimod. The sequenced sample was PBMCs, obtained from a glioma patient whose treatment included an IDH1 peptide vaccine. Receptor source: a woman in her 50s with glioma.

The CDR3 reads CASSAAGAEAFF. In DNA, the CDR3 is TGTGCCAGCAGTGCGGCGGGGGCTGAAGCTTTCTTT. V is TRBV6-1 and J is TRBJ1-1; TRBD1 might be the D (5 bases). The V gene's germline CDR1 is MNHNS and CDR2 SASEGT. The CDR3 is 12 residues long. V shed 4 bases and J shed 6 bases, with 9 bases lying between them.

The CDR3 sequence: CASSEPKGGTEAFF. The CDR3 nucleotides read TGTGCCAGCAGTGAGCCGAAAGGGGGAACTGAAGCTTTCTTT. The genes are TRBV2 and TRBJ1-1; maybe TRBD1 (6 bases). Looked up from germline, CDR1 is SNHLY and CDR2 is FYNNEI. The CDR3 has 14 amino acids. The V end lost 3 bases, the J end lost 5 bases, and 13 bases lay between the germline ends.

This chain links TRBV19 with TRBJ1-1; the D is unclear. The germline gives CDR1 LNHDA, CDR2 SQIVND (reference sequence). Deletions cut 4 bases from V and 10 bases from J, with 10 bases between. The CDR3 has 11 residues. The CDR3 loop reads CASSNGVGAFF. In DNA form, the CDR3 reads TGTGCCAGTAGTAATGGGGTGGGAGCTTTCTTT. Combining the CDR3 with reference TRBV19 and TRBJ1-1 gives the whole variable domain DGGITQSPKYLFRKEGQNVTLSCEQNLNHDAMYWYRQDPGQGLRLIYYSQIVNDFQKGDIAEGYSVSREKKESFPLTVTSAQKNPTAFYLCASSNGVGAFFGQGTRLTVV.

The rearrangement uses TRBV4-1 and TRBJ1-4; D may be TRBD1 (5 bases). CDR3 length: 16 amino acids. V was shortened by 1 base and J by 8 bases, with 17 bases between the two germline ends. CDR1 is MGHRA, CDR2 YSYEKL, per germline. DNA for the CDR3: TGCGCCAGCAGCCAAGTCCCCTTAAGGGGTCGGGAAAAACTGTTTTTT. Encoded protein: CASSQVPLRGREKLFF.

This clone was detected once. The chain has TRBV19 and TRBJ1-1, with D perhaps matching TRBD1 (6 bases). The V and J ends lost 7 bases and 3 bases respectively, with 18 bases between them. The CDR3 totals 15 residues. Germline CDR1 and CDR2: LNHDA and SQIVND (reference sequence). The CDR3 here is CASIPPRQDYTEAFF. CDR3 bases: TGTGCCAGTATTCCCCCCCGACAGGATTACACTGAAGCTTTCTTT.